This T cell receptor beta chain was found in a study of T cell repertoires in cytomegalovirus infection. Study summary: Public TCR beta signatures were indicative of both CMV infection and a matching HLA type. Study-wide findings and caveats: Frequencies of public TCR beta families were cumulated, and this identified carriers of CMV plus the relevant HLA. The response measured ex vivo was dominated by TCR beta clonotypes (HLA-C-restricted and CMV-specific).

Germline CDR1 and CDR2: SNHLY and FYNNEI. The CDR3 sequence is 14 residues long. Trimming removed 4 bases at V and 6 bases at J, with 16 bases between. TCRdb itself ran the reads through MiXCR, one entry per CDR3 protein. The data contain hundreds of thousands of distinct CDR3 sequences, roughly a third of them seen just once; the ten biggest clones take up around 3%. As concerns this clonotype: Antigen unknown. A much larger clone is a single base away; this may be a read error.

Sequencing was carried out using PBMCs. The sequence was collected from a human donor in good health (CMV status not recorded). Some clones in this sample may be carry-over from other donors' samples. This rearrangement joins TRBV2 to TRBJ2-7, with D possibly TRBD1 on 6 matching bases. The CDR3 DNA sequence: TGTGCCAGCAGTGTTGGTTGGGGGCCAGGCGAGCAGTACTTC. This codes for CASSVGWGPGEQYF.